The TCR beta chain under discussion was sequenced for a study of blood T cells in healthy people across ages. Sample-barcoded 5' priming and a J-beta primer mix drove a second PCR of about 6 to 12 cycles. TCRdb independently ran MiXCR on the 5' RACE reads; one entry per CDR3 protein. The sample has about 1.6 million distinct CDR3 sequences; roughly 32% are singletons. V lost 2 bases to trimming and J lost 5 bases, with 12 bases between them. The CDR3 has 14 amino acids. CDR1 MNHEY and CDR2 SVGAGI come from the germline V gene. For every donor, a draw yielded about 9.7 milliliters of peripheral blood. The authors isolated at least 7 million PBMCs per sample.

The TCR was taken from a woman aged 25-40 years in good health. The V gene is TRBV6-5, the J gene TRBJ2-5, with TRBD1 as a possible D gene (6 bases). Source material: blood. The CDR3 coding sequence is TGTGCCAGCAGTTACGAAACAGGGATTGAGACCCAGTACTTC. It translates to CASSYETGIETQYF.